The clone carrying this T cell receptor beta chain showed up just once. The data were obtained in a study of technical replicates of blood from a few donors. The CDR3 covers 13 residues. With 6 bases removed from V and 4 bases from J, the gap between germline ends came to 12 bases. Looked up from germline, CDR1 is SEHNR and CDR2 is FQNEAQ (reference sequence). The repertoire was sequenced with immunoSEQ multiplex PCR; TCRdb's copy has only in-frame clones and lacks some. The sample lists about 79,000 clones; around 94% were seen once. The sample was T cells isolated from PBMCs. The gene calls are TRBV7-9 and TRBJ1-2; no reliable D call. The receptor was isolated from a human donor in good health. CDR3 sequence (DNA): TGTGCCAGCAGTCTTACGCAGTCCTATGGCTACACCTTC. Translating gives CASSLTQSYGYTF.